This entry features one TCR beta chain sequence. Its antigen remains unidentified. Per-base qualities were not stored, and no clone one base away is much larger. The data derive from a study of blood T cell repertoires in COVID-19 (TCRdb year 2020). About the study as a whole: Collaborator samples came from the United States, Italy and Spain and covered acute and convalescent phases of COVID-19. The prospective study material was composed of cDNA or gDNA derived from T cells, B-cell-depleted T cells, or PBMCs. Deeply sampled blood TCRbeta repertoires from subjects exposed to, actively infected with, or recovered from COVID-19 were included in the dataset. The repertoires were made available in a free public database intended to serve as a resource for research on the immune response to SARS-CoV-2. The samples were drawn from two sources: the first 160 participants of the ongoing ImmuneRACE study, and about 1,300 subjects contributed by 6 global collaborators. The sample metadata nearly always contained a de-identified subject ID, COVID-19 status, age in years and sex. Where available, HLA class I and class II types were taken from metadata supplied by the sample provider and were not determined by assay-based typing. Results the study describes overall, beyond this receptor: How much clinical and demographic metadata was included differed by source and by participant, and the metadata was provided uncurated.

The immunoSEQ Assay, a bias-controlled multiplex PCR, was used to amplify TCRbeta CDR3 regions from genomic DNA. Processing in the source paper ran as follows. Nucleated cell counts per sample were estimated from amplification of reference gene primers within the assay. Sequence reads were collapsed and filtered to measure the absolute abundance of every unique TCRbeta CDR3 rearrangement. Productive Simpson clonality was computed per sample as the square root of Simpson's diversity index over productive rearrangements. Sourced from immuneACCESS, this table was stored by TCRdb with only in-frame sequences that have V and J called. A share of the clones is absent; for the studies checked, an unresolved V gene accounts for under half, and the remainder has no known explanation. The V and J calls and clone size come from that table; D and trimming were worked out from the DNA. The sample table records about 260,000 clones; 75% to 90% of these occur just once. Roughly 2% of the sample lies in the top ten.

Whole blood was collected in K2EDTA tubes by collaborating institutions according to the institutions' own protocols. For TCRbeta analysis, collaborators shipped samples as frozen whole blood, isolated PBMCs, or DNA extracted from either of those sample types. Including cysteine and phenylalanine, the CDR3 has 16 amino acids. Just CDR3 DNA is preserved here, 48 bases in frame from base 1. V and J lose 3 bases and 0 bases, and a span of 15 bases separates them. The germline V gene encodes CDR1 MNHNS and CDR2 SASEGT. Sample: peripheral blood. The sequence joins TRBV6-1 to TRBJ2-7; a weak D assignment points to TRBD1 (5 bases agree). The TCR originated in a man aged 30 to 39 with active or convalescent COVID-19. CDR3 sequence: CASSDPGQGNSYEQYF. The DNA sequence reads TGTGCCAGCAGTGACCCAGGGCAGGGAAACTCCTACGAGCAGTACTTC.